This T cell receptor beta chain was obtained from a study of shared clonotypes between healthy human individuals. CD8 cells classed as naive were CD45RO-negative and positively selected for CCR7, excluding terminally differentiated effector memory CD45RA+ cells. Clones were sequenced by immunoSEQ multiplex PCR, and TCRdb holds only the in-frame ones, with some missing. Among around 2,000,000 clones, just over 90% were seen once, and the ten largest hold about 1.8%. Worth noting for this clone: Its antigen is currently unknown.

This CDR3 is 14 amino acids long. The germline V and J ends were trimmed by 5 bases and 3 bases, with 14 bases remaining between them. Germline-derived CDR1 and CDR2 are SNHLY and FYNNEI. Whole-study results and caveats: Blood was the sole source, and tissue repertoires probably differ. Between a handful of donors, naive CD4 clonotypes were shared at a level of around 5.2%. It was the few donors that limited the genetic and exposure-history diversity represented. An expected dependence of interdonor clonotype sharing on sequencing depth was noted.

The J gene is TRBJ2-7, the V gene TRBV2; no clear D gene. Sequenced material: naive CD8+ T cells from PBMCs. The receptor comes from a man aged 18 to 30 in good health. Some clones in this sample may be carry-over from other donors' samples. As DNA, the CDR3 is TGTGCCAGCAGTACCCACATGAAAAGCTACGAGCAGTACTTC. Translating it yields CASSTHMKSYEQYF.